The 31 T cell receptor beta chains reported below all come from one sample, sequenced in a study of cytomegalovirus exposure and HLA in healthy donors. The PCR was carried out with 60 Vbeta primers and 13 Jbeta primers. Using immunoSEQ multiplex PCR, the repertoire was profiled, and TCRdb retains in-frame clones only, with some absent. Of about 57,000 clones in the sample, around 80% were seen once. The sample comprised PBMCs. Receptors originate from a woman aged 25 to 39 in good health and CMV-seronegative.

The chain has TRBV11-2 and TRBJ2-7, with 10 bases identical to TRBD2. With V trimmed by 1 base and J by 3 bases, 3 bases remained unmatched. Germline V gene data show CDR1 as SGHAT and CDR2 as FQNNGV. The CDR3 totals 15 residues. In nucleotides, the CDR3 is TGTGCCAGCAGCTTAGTAGCGGGGGGCATCTACGAGCAGTACTTC. It encodes CASSLVAGGIYEQYF. The whole variable domain, remainder taken from reference TRBV11-2 and TRBJ2-7, is EAGVAQSPRYKIIEKRQSVAFWCNPISGHATLYWYQQILGQGPKLLIQFQNNGVVDDSQLPKDRFSAERLKGVDSTLKIQPAKLEDSAVYLCASSLVAGGIYEQYFGPGTRLTVT.

The V and J genes are TRBV19 and TRBJ1-2; 7 bases match TRBD1. Germline V gives CDR1 LNHDA, CDR2 SQIVND (reference sequence). The CDR3 loop spans 14 amino acids. V trimming: 7 bases; J trimming: 8 bases; junction bases outside the gene matches: 13. The CDR3 nucleotides read TGTGCCAGTACCCGAGGACAGGACCGTCAAGGCTACACCTTC. Translating it yields CASTRGQDRQGYTF.

CDR3 region: CAWSRDRPTNTGELFF. The DNA of the CDR3 is TGTGCCTGGAGTAGGGACAGGCCAACGAACACCGGGGAGCTGTTTTTT. The rearrangement uses TRBV30 and TRBJ2-2; 8 positions agree with TRBD1. CDR1 GTSNPN and CDR2 SVGIG come from the germline V gene (reference sequence). V lost 2 bases and J lost 0; bases outside the gene matches: 5. CDR3 size: 16 residues.

The chain recombines TRBV9 with TRBJ2-3; 9 nucleotides line up with TRBD2. This CDR3 spans 16 amino acids. Germline CDR1 reads SGDLS; CDR2 reads YYNGEE. The V segment lost 2 bases and the J segment 2 bases; nucleotides outside the gene matches: 6. Here the CDR3 DNA reads TGTGCCAGCAGCGTCATGACTAGCGGATCCACAGATACGCAGTATTTT. Residues: CASSVMTSGSTDTQYF.

CDR3 DNA: TGTGCCAGCAGCTTAGAGGGGGGGTACACCGGGGAGCTGTTTTTT. Translation: CASSLEGGYTGELFF. The J gene is TRBJ2-2, the V gene TRBV11-2, with 7 bases identical to TRBD2. Unmatched junction bases numbered 1, after V lost 0 bases and J lost 3 bases. The CDR3 is 15 amino acids. Germline V gives CDR1 SGHAT, CDR2 FQNNGV.

The rearrangement joins TRBV6-1 to TRBJ1-5, with D perhaps TRBD1 (6 bases). Trimming took off 3 bases at V and 2 bases at J, with 11 bases between the two ends. Germline CDR1 is MNHNS and CDR2 is SASEGT. This CDR3 is built from 15 residues. The CDR3 loop is CASSEQGFRNQPQHF. CDR3 bases: TGTGCCAGCAGTGAGCAGGGGTTTCGCAATCAGCCCCAGCATTTT.

This clone was recorded a few times. The chain has TRBV5-5 and TRBJ1-2; 9 bases agree with TRBD1. The V gene's germline CDR1 is SGHKS and CDR2 YYEKEE (reference sequence). The CDR3 length is 16 residues. V dropped 5 bases and J dropped 0; count of bases not matched to a gene: 8. The CDR3 loop is CASSLGQGLSNYGYTF. The CDR3 bases are TGTGCCAGCAGTCTCGGACAGGGGTTATCTAACTATGGCTACACCTTC.

The rearrangement joins TRBV7-2 to TRBJ1-4, with D possibly being TRBD1 (6 bases). The CDR3 spans 15 residues. Germline assignment: CDR1 SGHTA and CDR2 FQGNSA. Trimming removed 5 bases from V and 7 bases from J, with 17 bases in between. The CDR3 DNA follows: TGTGCCAGCAGCGAGCACGGGACATCGGCTGAAAAACTGTTTTTT. Amino acids: CASSEHGTSAEKLFF.

The J gene is TRBJ2-5, the V gene TRBV6-5; TRBD2 aligns across 7 bases. V trimming: 0 bases; J trimming: 1 base; junction bases outside the gene matches: 2. The CDR3 sequence is 15 residues long. CDR1 and CDR2 (germline): MNHEY, SVGAGI. CDR3 in amino acids: CASSYSSSGQETQYF. The CDR3 DNA reads as TGTGCCAGCAGTTACTCCTCTAGCGGCCAAGAGACCCAGTACTTC.

The rearrangement uses TRBV5-1 and TRBJ2-2, with D perhaps TRBD2 (6 bases). The CDR3 is made up of 15 amino acids. V lost 2 bases and J lost 2, with 10 bases in between. The germline V gene has CDR1 SGHRS and CDR2 YFSETQ. The CDR3 spells CASSFGGTNTGELFF. For the CDR3, the DNA is TGCGCCAGCAGCTTCGGGGGAACAAACACCGGGGAGCTGTTTTTT.

The chain uses TRBV5-1 and TRBJ1-5, with D possibly being TRBD1 (6 bases). The CDR3 runs 16 residues. CDR1 is SGHRS and CDR2 is YFSETQ in the germline V gene. The V gene lost 0 bases and the J gene lost 4 bases, with 14 bases spanning the gap. CDR3 residues: CASSLDPGVENQPQHF. CDR3 in DNA: TGCGCCAGCAGCTTGGATCCAGGGGTGGAAAATCAGCCCCAGCATTTT.

The chain employs TRBV9 and TRBJ2-2, with 10 bases identical to TRBD2. The length of the CDR3 is 17 residues. With 4 bases clipped from V and 1 base from J, the junction kept 7 bases outside the gene matches. Germline V lookup: CDR1 SGDLS, CDR2 YYNGEE. The CDR3 here is CASSSNSGRLNTGELFF. CDR3 nucleotide sequence: TGTGCCAGCAGCTCCAATAGCGGGAGGCTGAACACCGGGGAGCTGTTTTTT.

This chain joins TRBV29-1 and TRBJ1-1; no clear D. The germline CDR1 and CDR2 sequences are SQVTM and ANQGSEA. V was cut by 0 bases and J by 9 bases, with 20 bases left in between. The CDR3 is made up of 15 amino acids. The DNA for the CDR3 is TGCAGCGTTGAAGATCAGAGGGTGTCCGCACGGAAAGCTTTCTTT. Residues: CSVEDQRVSARKAFF.

CDR3 protein: CASSLALAGAETQYF. CDR3 coding DNA: TGTGCCAGCAGCTTAGCCCTAGCGGGAGCTGAGACCCAGTACTTC. V and J are TRBV7-2 and TRBJ2-5; 10 bases map to TRBD2. Germline CDR1 reads SGHTA; CDR2 reads FQGNSA. The CDR3 is 15 residues long. Trimming took 0 bases from V and 5 from J; bases not matched to a gene: 3.

V is TRBV14 and J is TRBJ1-2; perhaps TRBD1 as D (5 bases). With 0 bases removed from V and 5 bases from J, the gap between germline ends came to 16 bases. The CDR3 is made up of 16 amino acids. Germline values: CDR1 SGHDN, CDR2 FVKESK. CDR3 in amino acids: CASSQDNNRGGYGYTF. The CDR3 DNA reads as TGTGCCAGCAGCCAAGATAATAACCGGGGGGGGTATGGCTACACCTTC.

The chain joins TRBV15 to TRBJ2-7, with 10 positions matching TRBD1. The germline V gene encodes CDR1 LNHNV and CDR2 YYDKDF (reference sequence). The CDR3 consists of 15 residues. J was trimmed by 5 bases and V by 4 bases; bases with no gene match: 8. The CDR3 protein is CATSKPGQGTHEQYF. CDR3 coding DNA: TGTGCCACCAGCAAACCGGGACAGGGGACTCACGAGCAGTACTTC.

The rearrangement joins TRBV4-3 to TRBJ2-7; TRBD1 is a possible D gene (5 bases). The CDR3 runs to 16 residues. V was pared by 0 bases and J by 4 bases, with 16 bases between. Germline lookup yields CDR1 LGHNA and CDR2 YSLEER. The CDR3 nucleotides are TGCGCCAGCAGCCAAGAAGTATATCAGGGTGGGTACGAGCAGTACTTC. Amino acid sequence: CASSQEVYQGGYEQYF.

The rearrangement uses TRBV7-9 and TRBJ2-3, with 8 bases aligning to TRBD1. Germline CDR1 SEHNR, CDR2 FQNEAQ (reference sequence). CDR3 length: 15 amino acids. The V segment lost 8 bases and the J segment 6 bases; nucleotides outside the gene matches: 13. In DNA, the CDR3 is TGTGCCAGCCGATACACCCAGGGGGCAGGGGATACGCAGTATTTT. Translated: CASRYTQGAGDTQYF.

The chain couples TRBV13 to TRBJ2-1; 11 bases map to TRBD1. The CDR3 covers 17 residues. The J segment lost 7 bases and the V segment lost 2 bases, leaving 10 bases of the junction unmatched. The germline V gene has CDR1 PRHDT and CDR2 FYEKMQ (reference sequence). Written as DNA, the CDR3 is TGTGCCAGCAGCTTACCGGGACAGGGGGTGTTGGTGAATGAGCAGTTCTTC. Its translation is CASSLPGQGVLVNEQFF.

The rearrangement links TRBV6-5 to TRBJ1-1, with D uncertain. V was pared by 0 bases and J by 0 bases, with 8 bases between. CDR1 and CDR2 (germline): MNHEY, SVGAGI. This CDR3 contains 15 residues. CDR3 sequence: CASSYSGSLNTEAFF. The DNA for the CDR3 is TGTGCCAGCAGTTACTCGGGGAGTTTGAACACTGAAGCTTTCTTT.

V usage is TRBV9 and J usage is TRBJ2-1; TRBD2 agrees at 15 bases. CDR3 length equals 15 residues. Germline CDR1 and CDR2: SGDLS and YYNGEE. Germline trimming cut 3 bases from V and 8 bases from J; bases unmatched to any gene: 3. Here the CDR3 reads CASSGTSGRGDEQFF. The CDR3 DNA sequence: TGTGCCAGCAGCGGGACTAGCGGGAGGGGAGATGAGCAGTTCTTC.

J is TRBJ1-2 and V is TRBV30; D gene uncertain. From germline, CDR1 is GTSNPN and CDR2 SVGIG (reference sequence). CDR3 length: 13 amino acids. V was clipped by 1 base and J by 4 bases, with 10 bases between them. The CDR3 here is CAWSDRSRYGYTF. The CDR3 DNA is TGTGCCTGGAGTGATCGGTCTCGCTATGGCTACACCTTC.

This clone was seen once. The gene calls are TRBV12-5 and TRBJ2-7; D unclear. V was trimmed by 2 bases and J by 0 bases, leaving 5 bases between them. The length of the CDR3 is 13 residues. Germline V gene sequence: CDR1 LGHNT, CDR2 FRNRAP. CDR3 region: CASGLYSSYEQYF. Written as DNA, the CDR3 is TGTGCTAGTGGTTTGTATAGCTCCTACGAGCAGTACTTC.

A single count supports this clone. The gene calls are TRBV7-9 and TRBJ2-2, with TRBD1 matching 11 bases. This CDR3 contains 14 residues. The J segment lost 9 bases and the V segment lost 5 bases, leaving 5 bases of the junction unmatched. From germline, CDR1 is SEHNR and CDR2 FQNEAQ (reference sequence). This CDR3 is CASSRDRGIRELFF. DNA of the CDR3: TGTGCCAGCAGCCGGGACAGGGGGATCAGGGAGCTGTTTTTT.

This clone appeared a few times. V and J are TRBV6-1 and TRBJ2-2; D perhaps matches TRBD1 (5 bases). V was cut by 1 base and J by 4 bases, with 16 bases left in between. The germline V gene has CDR1 MNHNS and CDR2 SASEGT. The CDR3 covers 17 residues. The CDR3 reads CASSEDGRQFATGELFF. In DNA form, the CDR3 reads TGTGCCAGCAGTGAAGATGGAAGACAGTTCGCCACCGGGGAGCTGTTTTTT.

The chain recombines TRBV30 with TRBJ2-3; 12 nucleotides agree with TRBD2. The ends lost 5 bases at V and 1 base at J; junction bases unmatched: 4. The germline V gene encodes CDR1 GTSNPN and CDR2 SVGIG (reference sequence). The CDR3 has 15 residues. CDR3 in DNA: TGTGCCTGGGGCACTAGCGGGGGGCGCACAGATACGCAGTATTTT. Residues: CAWGTSGGRTDTQYF.

The chain uses TRBV21-1 and TRBJ1-2. TRBV21-1 is given as a pseudogene. This CDR3 is built from 14 residues. CDR3 nucleotide sequence: TGTGCCAGCAGGGCCCGGAGCCCCCACTATGGCTACACCTTC. This codes for CASRARSPHYGYTF.

This rearrangement joins TRBV9 to TRBJ2-5; TRBD2 aligns across 13 bases. Germline CDR1 reads SGDLS; CDR2 reads YYNGEE. V lost 4 bases, J lost 3 bases, and 6 bases stayed unmatched. The CDR3 runs to 16 residues. The CDR3 loop reads CASSPGGLAGKETQYF. The CDR3, as DNA: TGTGCCAGCAGCCCAGGGGGACTAGCGGGGAAAGAGACCCAGTACTTC.

The chain combines TRBV29-1 with TRBJ2-3; 10 bases align to TRBD1. The germline V gene encodes CDR1 SQVTM and CDR2 ANQGSEA. This CDR3 region has 14 residues. V lost 4 bases, J lost 3 bases, and 4 bases stayed unmatched. The CDR3 DNA follows: TGCAGCGTTGGGGTGGGACAGGGGACAGATACGCAGTATTTT. Its translation is CSVGVGQGTDTQYF.

This chain uses TRBV2 with TRBJ2-5; 8 bases are shared with TRBD2. With 7 bases clipped from V and 5 bases from J, the junction kept 12 bases outside the gene matches. Germline-derived CDR1 and CDR2 are SNHLY and FYNNEI. CDR3 length: 15 amino acids. CDR3 protein: CASKVDGGAGETQYF. The CDR3, as DNA: TGTGCCAGCAAGGTGGACGGGGGGGCGGGGGAGACCCAGTACTTC.

This clone has only one observation. The V and J genes are TRBV27 and TRBJ2-1; 7 positions agree with TRBD2. The CDR3 totals 13 residues. V dropped 3 bases and J dropped 8; count of bases not matched to a gene: 4. The germline V gene has CDR1 MNHEY and CDR2 SMNVEV (reference sequence). The CDR3 region has the DNA TGTGCCAGCAGTTTCGGCGGGAGCGATGAGCAGTTCTTC. Residues: CASSFGGSDEQFF.